These 19 T cell receptor beta chains were sequenced from one sample in a study of cytomegalovirus exposure and HLA in healthy donors. 13 Jbeta primers and 60 Vbeta primers were used for the PCR. The data were produced by immunoSEQ multiplex PCR, yet TCRdb's version contains in-frame clones alone and is incomplete. The sample includes 100,000 or so clones, 77% seen only once; the top ten take around 9.9%. Sequenced: PBMCs. These receptors all stem from a man aged 40-49 years in good health and CMV-seropositive.

The CDR3 bases are TGTGCCAGCAGCGGACTAGCAGTGCCGGGAGGGAGCAATCAGCCCCAGCATTTT. This translates into CASSGLAVPGGSNQPQHF. The chain is built from TRBV7-9 and TRBJ1-5; D gene ambiguous. CDR3 length equals 18 residues. Germline-derived CDR1 and CDR2 are SEHNR and FQNEAQ (reference sequence). The ends were cut back, 5 bases at V and 1 base at J, with 21 bases in the middle.

J is TRBJ1-1 and V is TRBV19; a possible D gene is TRBD1 (6 bases). Germline CDR1 reads LNHDA; CDR2 reads SQIVND (reference sequence). V was pared by 7 bases and J by 1 base, with 13 bases between. CDR3 length: 14 residues. The CDR3: CASKWGGSNTEAFF. CDR3 in DNA: TGTGCCAGTAAGTGGGGGGGCTCGAACACTGAAGCTTTCTTT.

This clone has only a few counts. The CDR3 loop reads CASRLAYEQFF. CDR3 bases: TGTGCCAGCAGACTAGCGTATGAGCAGTTCTTC. The rearrangement uses TRBV2 and TRBJ2-1, with 7 bases lining up with TRBD2. The V and J ends lost 6 bases and 8 bases, in that order; junction bases with no gene match: 1. This CDR3 spans 11 amino acids. Per germline, CDR1 SNHLY and CDR2 FYNNEI.

The chain is built from TRBV7-9 and TRBJ2-5; D ambiguous. The germline gives CDR1 SEHNR, CDR2 FQNEAQ (reference sequence). The V gene lost 5 bases and the J gene lost 11 bases, with 18 bases spanning the gap. The CDR3 spans 13 residues. The DNA of the CDR3 is TGTGCCAGCAGCCAAGAAACCCAGCTAGAGCAGTACTTC. It yields the protein CASSQETQLEQYF.

This clone showed up just a few times. This chain connects TRBV27 to TRBJ2-7, with D possibly matching TRBD2 (7 bases). V lost 0 bases and J 0 bases, leaving 12 bases between the germline ends. There are 16 residues in the CDR3. Germline values: CDR1 MNHEY, CDR2 SMNVEV (reference sequence). The CDR3 DNA is TGTGCCAGCAGTTTATCGGGGGGGGCAGACTCCTACGAGCAGTACTTC. This sequence encodes CASSLSGGADSYEQYF.

The chain couples TRBV7-3 to TRBJ1-5, with 7 nucleotides matching TRBD1. The V and J ends lost 5 bases and 5 bases, in that order; junction bases with no gene match: 9. Germline CDR1 is SGHTA and CDR2 is FQGTGA. CDR3 length equals 15 residues. CDR3 in DNA: TGTGCCAGCAGCGGCGGGACAGTTGGTCATCAGCCCCAGCATTTT. Protein: CASSGGTVGHQPQHF.

The chain combines TRBV7-2 with TRBJ2-7, with TRBD1 matching 10 bases. In germline, CDR1 is SGHTA, CDR2 FQGNSA. J was trimmed by 3 bases and V by 4 bases; bases with no gene match: 3. The CDR3 consists of 14 residues. CDR3 protein: CASSSGQGDYEQYF. In nucleotides, the CDR3 is TGTGCCAGCAGCTCCGGACAGGGGGACTACGAGCAGTACTTC.

The chain recombines TRBV7-3 with TRBJ1-1; unclear D gene. Trimming removed 2 bases from V and 4 bases from J, with 11 bases in between. This CDR3 spans 14 amino acids. Germline V gives CDR1 SGHTA, CDR2 FQGTGA. CDR3: CASSLEGSFTEAFF. The CDR3 DNA follows: TGTGCCAGCAGCTTAGAGGGCAGCTTCACTGAAGCTTTCTTT.

The rearrangement uses TRBV2 and TRBJ2-7; 9 nucleotides match TRBD1. The CDR3 extends over 16 amino acids. The germline V gene has CDR1 SNHLY and CDR2 FYNNEI. V lost 3 bases and J lost 11; bases outside the gene matches: 17. The DNA of the CDR3 is TGTGCCAGCAGTGAGTTTGGGGGACAGGGCTTTCGGGAGAAGTACTTC. Translation: CASSEFGGQGFREKYF.

This clone was found a few times. This chain uses TRBV19 with TRBJ2-5; 7 nucleotides align to TRBD1. V lost 4 bases to trimming and J lost 2 bases; unmatched junction nucleotides: 4. This CDR3 spans 14 amino acids. Germline V gene data show CDR1 as LNHDA and CDR2 as SQIVND (reference sequence). This CDR3 is CASSKGQQQETQYF. The CDR3 DNA is TGTGCCAGTAGTAAGGGACAGCAACAAGAGACCCAGTACTTC.

This chain joins TRBV2 and TRBJ2-7; 9 nucleotides line up with TRBD1. Germline V gene data show CDR1 as SNHLY and CDR2 as FYNNEI. CDR3 length: 13 amino acids. V lost 7 bases and J lost 3; bases outside the gene matches: 4. The chain's CDR3 is CASKRTGDYEQYF. The CDR3 coding sequence is TGTGCCAGCAAAAGGACAGGGGACTACGAGCAGTACTTC.

This chain's CDR3 is CASSPPIPQDYGYTF. The CDR3 bases are TGTGCCAGCTCACCACCGATCCCCCAGGACTATGGCTACACCTTC. V gene TRBV18 combines with J gene TRBJ1-2, with D uncertain. The CDR3 has 15 residues. The V gene's germline CDR1 is KGHSH and CDR2 LQKENI. With 0 bases removed from V and 3 bases from J, the gap between germline ends came to 11 bases.

This clone has only one observation. This chain joins TRBV7-2 and TRBJ2-7; weak D call: TRBD1 (6 bases). Trimming took off 7 bases at V and 3 bases at J, with 13 bases between the two ends. Germline V gene sequence: CDR1 SGHTA, CDR2 FQGNSA. The CDR3 has 13 residues. The CDR3 DNA reads as TGTGCCAGCAACCTACAGGGAGACTACGAGCAGTACTTC. Its translation is CASNLQGDYEQYF. The full variable domain, its missing parts supplied by reference TRBV7-2 and TRBJ2-7, is GAGVSQSPSNKVTEKGKDVELRCDPISGHTALYWYRQSLGQGLEFLIYFQGNSAPDKSGLPSDRFSAERTGGSVSTLTIQRTQQEDSAVYLCASNLQGDYEQYFGPGTRLTVT.

CDR3 in DNA: TGTGCCAGCAGCCCCTGGGGGGGGTCCTACGAGCAGTACTTC. Its translation: CASSPWGGSYEQYF. The V gene is TRBV7-3, the J gene TRBJ2-7; 7 bases fit TRBD2. V shed 5 bases, J shed 1 base, and the junction held 5 bases outside the gene matches. This CDR3 region has 14 residues. Germline V lookup: CDR1 SGHTA, CDR2 FQGTGA. The full variable domain, in which reference TRBV7-3 and TRBJ2-7 provide the parts outside the CDR3, is GAGVSQTPSNKVTEKGKYVELRCDPISGHTALYWYRQSLGQGPEFLIYFQGTGAADDSGLPNDRFFAVRPEGSVSTLKIQRTERGDSAVYLCASSPWGGSYEQYFGPGTRLTVT.

This clone was seen just once. This chain uses TRBV7-9 with TRBJ2-1, with TRBD2 matching over 11 bases. The length of the CDR3 is 15 residues. After removal of 7 bases from V and 5 bases from J, the junction contained 7 bases not matched to a gene. Germline values: CDR1 SEHNR, CDR2 FQNEAQ (reference sequence). CDR3 DNA: TGTGCCAGCATCGAAGGGACTAGCGGAAACAATGAGCAGTTCTTC. Translated, it gives CASIEGTSGNNEQFF.

The rearrangement uses TRBV5-8 and TRBJ1-2; TRBD1 is a possible D gene (5 bases). Per the germline V gene, CDR1 is SGHTS and CDR2 is YDEGEE. V lost 4 bases and J lost 4, with 20 bases in between. The CDR3 sequence is 16 residues long. Written as DNA, the CDR3 is TGTGCCAGCAGCCTCCGTGGATCGGGCGGGACCTATGGCTACACCTTC. It encodes CASSLRGSGGTYGYTF.

The CDR3 reads CASSLISLSYAFF. The DNA of the CDR3 is TGTGCCAGCAGCTTGATTTCCTTATCTTATGCTTTCTTT. This chain connects TRBV5-5 to TRBJ1-1; D unresolved. V shed 1 base and J shed 11 bases, with 15 bases lying between them. The CDR3 is 13 amino acids. Germline V gives CDR1 SGHKS, CDR2 YYEKEE (reference sequence).

This clone is medium-sized within its sample. The V call is TRBV11-2, the J call TRBJ1-1; weak D call: TRBD1 (5 bases). CDR1 and CDR2 (germline): SGHAT, FQNNGV. This CDR3 has 14 residues. Deletions cut 0 bases from V and 4 bases from J, with 9 bases between. The CDR3 protein is CASSLEGQATEAFF. The CDR3 DNA is TGTGCCAGCAGCTTAGAAGGACAAGCCACTGAAGCTTTCTTT.

As to this clone: The germline gene is not matched at one end of the junction; a read error may be the cause. The chain uses TRBV7-9 and TRBJ1-1; D not resolved. The CDR3 has 11 amino acids. Germline CDR1 reads SEHNR; CDR2 reads FQNEAQ (reference sequence). The CDR3 loop is CSSIGDTEAFF. The CDR3 DNA is TGTTCCAGCATCGGGGACACTGAAGCTTTCTTT.